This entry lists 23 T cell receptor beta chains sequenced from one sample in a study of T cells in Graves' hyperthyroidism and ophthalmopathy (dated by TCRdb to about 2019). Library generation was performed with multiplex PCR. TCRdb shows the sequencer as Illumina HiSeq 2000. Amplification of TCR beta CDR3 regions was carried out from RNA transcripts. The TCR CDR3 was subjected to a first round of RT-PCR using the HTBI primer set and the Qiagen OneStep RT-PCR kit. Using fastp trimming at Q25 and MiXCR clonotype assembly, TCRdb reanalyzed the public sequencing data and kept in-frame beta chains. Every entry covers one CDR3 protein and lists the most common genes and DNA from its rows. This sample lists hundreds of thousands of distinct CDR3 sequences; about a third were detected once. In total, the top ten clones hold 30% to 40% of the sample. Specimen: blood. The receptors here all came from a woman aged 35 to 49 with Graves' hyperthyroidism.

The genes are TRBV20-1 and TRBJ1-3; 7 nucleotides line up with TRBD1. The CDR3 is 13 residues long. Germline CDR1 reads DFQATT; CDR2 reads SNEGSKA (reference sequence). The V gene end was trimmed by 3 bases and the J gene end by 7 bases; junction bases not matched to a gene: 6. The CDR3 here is CSASGQVENTIYF. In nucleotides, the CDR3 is TGCAGTGCTAGCGGACAGGTGGAGAACACCATATATTTT.

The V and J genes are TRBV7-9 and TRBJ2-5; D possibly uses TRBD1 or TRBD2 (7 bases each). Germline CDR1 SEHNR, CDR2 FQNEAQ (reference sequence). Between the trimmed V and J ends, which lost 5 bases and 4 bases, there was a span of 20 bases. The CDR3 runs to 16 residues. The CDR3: CASSREGQGGRETQYF. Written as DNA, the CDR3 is TGTGCCAGCAGCCGCGAAGGGCAGGGGGGGCGAGAGACCCAGTACTTC. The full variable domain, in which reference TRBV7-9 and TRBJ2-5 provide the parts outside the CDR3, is DTGVSQNPRHKITKRGQNVTFRCDPISEHNRLYWYRQTLGQGPEFLTYFQNEAQLEKSRLLSDRFSAERPKGSFSTLEIQRTEQGDSAMYLCASSREGQGGRETQYFGPGTRLLVL.

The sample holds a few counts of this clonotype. CDR3 nucleotide sequence: TGTGCCACCAGCAGTAAGGGCGCTAACTATGGCTACACCTTC. As protein: CATSSKGANYGYTF. The chain uses TRBV15 and TRBJ1-2; D is unclear. This CDR3 spans 14 amino acids. Germline-derived CDR1 and CDR2 are LNHNV and YYDKDF (reference sequence). V shed 3 bases and J shed 0 bases, with 8 bases lying between them. Using reference TRBV15 and TRBJ1-2 for the parts outside the CDR3, the full variable domain is DAMVIQNPRYQVTQFGKPVTLSCSQTLNHNVMYWYQQKSSQAPKLLFHYYDKDFNNEADTPDNFQSRRPNTSFCFLDIRSPGLGDTAMYLCATSSKGANYGYTFGSGTRLTVV.

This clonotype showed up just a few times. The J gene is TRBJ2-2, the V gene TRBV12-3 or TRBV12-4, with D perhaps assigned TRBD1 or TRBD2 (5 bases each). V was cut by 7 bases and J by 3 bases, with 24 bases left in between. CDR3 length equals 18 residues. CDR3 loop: CASTRARGSQNDTGELFF. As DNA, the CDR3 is TGTGCCAGCACCAGGGCACGGGGATCGCAAAATGACACCGGGGAGCTGTTTTTT.

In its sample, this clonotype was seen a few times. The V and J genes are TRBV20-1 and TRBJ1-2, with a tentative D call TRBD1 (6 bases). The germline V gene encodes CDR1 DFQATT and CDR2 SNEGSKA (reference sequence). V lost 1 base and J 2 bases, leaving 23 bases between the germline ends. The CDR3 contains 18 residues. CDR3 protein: CSARVRAALQGVNYGYTF. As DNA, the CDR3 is TGCAGTGCTAGAGTACGAGCAGCATTACAGGGTGTAAACTATGGCTACACCTTC.

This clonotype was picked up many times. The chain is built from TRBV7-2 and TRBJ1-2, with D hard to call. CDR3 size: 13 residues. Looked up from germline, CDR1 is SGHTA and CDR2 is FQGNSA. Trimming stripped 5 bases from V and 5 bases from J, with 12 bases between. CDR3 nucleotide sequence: TGTGCCAGCAGCCACTACGACGCTTATGGCTACACCTTC. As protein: CASSHYDAYGYTF.

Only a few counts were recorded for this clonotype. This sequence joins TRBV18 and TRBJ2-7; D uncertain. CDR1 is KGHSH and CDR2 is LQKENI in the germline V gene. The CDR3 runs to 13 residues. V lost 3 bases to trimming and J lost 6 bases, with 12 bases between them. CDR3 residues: CASSPGPSLEQYF. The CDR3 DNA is TGTGCCAGCTCACCCGGACCATCTCTCGAGCAGTACTTC. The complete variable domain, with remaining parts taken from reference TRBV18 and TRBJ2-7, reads NAGVMQNPRHLVRRRGQEARLRCSPMKGHSHVYWYRQLPEEGLKFMVYLQKENIIDESGMPKERFSAEFPKEGPSILRIQQVVRGDSAAYFCASSPGPSLEQYFGPGTRLTVT.

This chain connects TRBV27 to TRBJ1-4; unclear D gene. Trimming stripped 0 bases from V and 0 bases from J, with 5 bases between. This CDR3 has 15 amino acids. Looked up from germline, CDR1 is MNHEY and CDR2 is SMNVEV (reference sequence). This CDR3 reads CASSLSGATNEKLFF. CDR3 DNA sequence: TGTGCCAGCAGTTTATCGGGAGCAACTAATGAAAAACTGTTTTTT.

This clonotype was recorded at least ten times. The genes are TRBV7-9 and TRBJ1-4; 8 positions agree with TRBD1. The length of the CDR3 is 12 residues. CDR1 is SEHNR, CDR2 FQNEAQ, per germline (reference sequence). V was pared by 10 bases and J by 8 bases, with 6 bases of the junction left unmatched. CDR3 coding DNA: TGTGCCACCGAAACAGGGGGAGAAAAACTGTTTTTT. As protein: CATETGGEKLFF.

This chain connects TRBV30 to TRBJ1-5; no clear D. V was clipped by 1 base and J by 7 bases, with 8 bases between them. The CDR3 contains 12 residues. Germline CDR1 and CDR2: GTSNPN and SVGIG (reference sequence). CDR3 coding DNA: TGTGCCTGGAGTGAGACGGGACAGCCCCAGCATTTT. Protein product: CAWSETGQPQHF.

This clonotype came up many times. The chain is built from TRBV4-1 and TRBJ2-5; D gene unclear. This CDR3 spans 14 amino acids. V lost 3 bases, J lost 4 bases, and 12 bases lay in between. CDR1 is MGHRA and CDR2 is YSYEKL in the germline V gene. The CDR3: CASSHPDRLETQYF. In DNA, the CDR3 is TGCGCCAGCAGCCACCCTGACCGCCTAGAGACCCAGTACTTC.

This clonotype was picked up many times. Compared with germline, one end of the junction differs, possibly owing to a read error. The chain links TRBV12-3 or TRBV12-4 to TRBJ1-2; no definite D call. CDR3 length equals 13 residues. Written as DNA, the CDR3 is TGCGCCAGCAGCCCTGGTGGAGACTATGGCTACACCTTC. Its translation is CASSPGGDYGYTF.

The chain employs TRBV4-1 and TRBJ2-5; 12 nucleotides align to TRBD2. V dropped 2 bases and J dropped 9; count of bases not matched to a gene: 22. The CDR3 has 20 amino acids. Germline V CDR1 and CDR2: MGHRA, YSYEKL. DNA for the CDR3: TGCGCCAGCAGCCAACCCTTGCGACTAGCGGGGGTTACACCCAGAGACGCCCAGTACTTC. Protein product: CASSQPLRLAGVTPRDAQYF.

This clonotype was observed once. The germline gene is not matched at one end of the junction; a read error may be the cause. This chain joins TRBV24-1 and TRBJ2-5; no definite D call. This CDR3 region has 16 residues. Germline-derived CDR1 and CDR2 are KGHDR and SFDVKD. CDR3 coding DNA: TGTGCCAGCAGTTACTCGATGGTCGTGGATGGAGAGACCCAGTACTTC. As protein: CASSYSMVVDGETQYF.

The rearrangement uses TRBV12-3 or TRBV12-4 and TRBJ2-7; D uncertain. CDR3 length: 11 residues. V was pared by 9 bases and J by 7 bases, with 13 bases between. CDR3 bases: TGTGCCAGTAATTTTTCGTGGGAGCAGTACTTC. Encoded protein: CASNFSWEQYF.

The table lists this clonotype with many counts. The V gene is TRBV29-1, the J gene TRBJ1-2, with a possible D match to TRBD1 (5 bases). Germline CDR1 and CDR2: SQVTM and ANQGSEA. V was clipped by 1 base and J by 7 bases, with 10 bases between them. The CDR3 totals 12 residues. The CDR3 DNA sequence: TGCAGCGTTGAAGCACAGGAGGCTGGCTACACCTTC. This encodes CSVEAQEAGYTF.

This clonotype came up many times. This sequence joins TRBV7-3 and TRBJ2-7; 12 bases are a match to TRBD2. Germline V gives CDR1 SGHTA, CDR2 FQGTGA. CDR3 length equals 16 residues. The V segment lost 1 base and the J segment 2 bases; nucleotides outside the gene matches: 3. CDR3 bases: TGTGCCAGCAGCTTAAGTAGGACTAGCGGGACCTACGAGCAGTACTTC. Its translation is CASSLSRTSGTYEQYF.

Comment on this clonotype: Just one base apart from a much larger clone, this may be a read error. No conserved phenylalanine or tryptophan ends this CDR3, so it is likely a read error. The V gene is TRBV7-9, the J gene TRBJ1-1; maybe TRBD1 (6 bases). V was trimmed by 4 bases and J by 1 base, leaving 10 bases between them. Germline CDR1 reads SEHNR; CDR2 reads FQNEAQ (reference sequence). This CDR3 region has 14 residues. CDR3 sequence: CASSSYRENTEAFL. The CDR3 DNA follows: TGTGCCAGCAGCTCCTACAGGGAGAACACTGAAGCTTTCCTT.

The DNA for the CDR3 is TGTGCCAGCAGAAGGGGGACTAGCGGGGGGGTGGGAGAGACCCAGTACTTC. Encoded protein: CASRRGTSGGVGETQYF. The chain links TRBV2 to TRBJ2-5; 16 bases map to TRBD2. CDR3 length: 17 amino acids. The V segment lost 6 bases and the J segment 4 bases; nucleotides outside the gene matches: 8. Germline assignment: CDR1 SNHLY and CDR2 FYNNEI.

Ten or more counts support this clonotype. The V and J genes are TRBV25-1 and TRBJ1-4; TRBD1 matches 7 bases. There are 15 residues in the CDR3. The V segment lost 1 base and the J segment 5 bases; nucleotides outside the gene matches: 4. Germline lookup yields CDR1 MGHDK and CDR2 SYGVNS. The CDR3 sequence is CASSELAGGNEKLFF. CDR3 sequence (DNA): TGTGCCAGCAGTGAATTGGCAGGGGGAAATGAAAAACTGTTTTTT.

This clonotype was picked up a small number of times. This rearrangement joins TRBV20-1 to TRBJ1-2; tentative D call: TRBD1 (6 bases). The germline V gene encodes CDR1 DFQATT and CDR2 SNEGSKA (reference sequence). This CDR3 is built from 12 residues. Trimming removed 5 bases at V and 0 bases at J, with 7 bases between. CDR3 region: CSAYRANYGYTF. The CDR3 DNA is TGCAGTGCTTACAGGGCTAACTATGGCTACACCTTC.

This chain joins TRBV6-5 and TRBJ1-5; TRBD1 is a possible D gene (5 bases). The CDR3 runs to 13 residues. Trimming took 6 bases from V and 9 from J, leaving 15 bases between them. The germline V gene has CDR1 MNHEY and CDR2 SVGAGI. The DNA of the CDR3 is TGTGCCAGCAGCCAGACAGTGAGGTCGCCCCAGCATTTT. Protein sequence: CASSQTVRSPQHF.

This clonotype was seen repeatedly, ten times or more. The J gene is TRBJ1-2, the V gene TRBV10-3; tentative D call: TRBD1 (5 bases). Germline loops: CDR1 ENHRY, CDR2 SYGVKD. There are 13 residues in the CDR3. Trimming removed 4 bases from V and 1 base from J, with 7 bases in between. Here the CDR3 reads CAISAGLNYGYTF. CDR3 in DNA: TGTGCCATCAGTGCGGGGCTTAACTATGGCTACACCTTC.